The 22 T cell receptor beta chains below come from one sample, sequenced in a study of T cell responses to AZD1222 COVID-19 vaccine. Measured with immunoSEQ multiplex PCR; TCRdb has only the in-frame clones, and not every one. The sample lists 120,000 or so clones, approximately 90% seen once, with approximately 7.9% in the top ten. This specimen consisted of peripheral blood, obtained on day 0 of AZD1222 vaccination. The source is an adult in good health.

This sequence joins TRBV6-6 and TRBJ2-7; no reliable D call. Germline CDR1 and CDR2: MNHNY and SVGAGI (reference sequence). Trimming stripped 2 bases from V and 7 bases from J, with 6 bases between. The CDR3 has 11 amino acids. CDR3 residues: CASSYMGEQYF. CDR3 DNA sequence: TGTGCCAGCAGTTACATGGGGGAGCAGTACTTC.

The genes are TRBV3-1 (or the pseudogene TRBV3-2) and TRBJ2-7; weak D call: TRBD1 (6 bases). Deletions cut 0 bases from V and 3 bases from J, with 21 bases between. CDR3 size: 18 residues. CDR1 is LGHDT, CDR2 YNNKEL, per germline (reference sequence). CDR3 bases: TGTGCCAGCAGCCAAGAACCGCCAACAGGGTTTAACCTCTACGAGCAGTACTTC. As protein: CASSQEPPTGFNLYEQYF.

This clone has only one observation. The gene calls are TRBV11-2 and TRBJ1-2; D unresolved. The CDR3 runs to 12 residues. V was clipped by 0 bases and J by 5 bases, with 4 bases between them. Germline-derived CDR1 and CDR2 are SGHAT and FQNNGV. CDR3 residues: CASSLDSYGYTF. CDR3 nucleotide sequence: TGTGCCAGCAGCTTAGACAGTTATGGCTACACCTTC. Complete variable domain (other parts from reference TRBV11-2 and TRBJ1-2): EAGVAQSPRYKIIEKRQSVAFWCNPISGHATLYWYQQILGQGPKLLIQFQNNGVVDDSQLPKDRFSAERLKGVDSTLKIQPAKLEDSAVYLCASSLDSYGYTFGSGTRLTVV.

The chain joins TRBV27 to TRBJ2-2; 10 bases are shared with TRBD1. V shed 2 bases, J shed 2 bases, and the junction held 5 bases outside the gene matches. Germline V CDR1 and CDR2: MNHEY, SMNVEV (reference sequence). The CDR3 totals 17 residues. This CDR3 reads CASSLGTGASNTGELFF. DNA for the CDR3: TGTGCCAGCAGTTTAGGGACAGGGGCTTCTAACACCGGGGAGCTGTTTTTT.

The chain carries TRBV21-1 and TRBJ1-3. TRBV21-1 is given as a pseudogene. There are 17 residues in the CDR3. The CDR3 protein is CASSKESRGASGNTIYF. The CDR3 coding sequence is TGTGCCAGCAGCAAAGAGTCCAGAGGAGCCTCTGGAAACACCATATATTTT.

The CDR3 DNA follows: TGTGCCAGCAGCACAGGGTCCGACGAGCAGTACTTC. Its translation: CASSTGSDEQYF. The V call is TRBV7-9, the J call TRBJ2-7; a weak D match, TRBD1 (6 bases). The V end was cut by 5 bases, the J end by 5 bases, with 10 bases between. The CDR3 is 12 residues long. CDR1 is SEHNR and CDR2 is FQNEAQ in the germline V gene (reference sequence). The whole variable domain, remainder taken from reference TRBV7-9 and TRBJ2-7, is DTGVSQNPRHKITKRGQNVTFRCDPISEHNRLYWYRQTLGQGPEFLTYFQNEAQLEKSRLLSDRFSAERPKGSFSTLEIQRTEQGDSAMYLCASSTGSDEQYFGPGTRLTVT.

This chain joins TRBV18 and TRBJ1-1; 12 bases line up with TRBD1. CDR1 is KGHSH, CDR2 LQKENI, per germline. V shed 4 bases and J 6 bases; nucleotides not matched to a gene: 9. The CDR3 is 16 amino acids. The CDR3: CASSLRQGTGGAEAFF. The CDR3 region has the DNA TGTGCCAGCTCACTCAGGCAGGGGACAGGGGGCGCTGAAGCTTTCTTT. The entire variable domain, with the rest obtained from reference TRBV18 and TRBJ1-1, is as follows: NAGVMQNPRHLVRRRGQEARLRCSPMKGHSHVYWYRQLPEEGLKFMVYLQKENIIDESGMPKERFSAEFPKEGPSILRIQQVVRGDSAAYFCASSLRQGTGGAEAFFGQGTRLTVV.

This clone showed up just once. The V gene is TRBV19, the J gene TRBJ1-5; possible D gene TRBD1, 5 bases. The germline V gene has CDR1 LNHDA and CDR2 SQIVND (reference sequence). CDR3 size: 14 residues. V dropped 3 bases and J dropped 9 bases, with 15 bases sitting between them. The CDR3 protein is CASSMKQGPRPQHF. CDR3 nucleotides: TGTGCCAGTAGTATGAAGCAGGGCCCGAGGCCCCAGCATTTT.

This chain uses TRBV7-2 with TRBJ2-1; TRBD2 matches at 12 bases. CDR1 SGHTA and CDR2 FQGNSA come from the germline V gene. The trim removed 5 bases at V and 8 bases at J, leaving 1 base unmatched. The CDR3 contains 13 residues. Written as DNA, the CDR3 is TGTGCCAGCAGCCGACTAGCGGGGGATGAGCAGTTCTTC. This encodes CASSRLAGDEQFF.

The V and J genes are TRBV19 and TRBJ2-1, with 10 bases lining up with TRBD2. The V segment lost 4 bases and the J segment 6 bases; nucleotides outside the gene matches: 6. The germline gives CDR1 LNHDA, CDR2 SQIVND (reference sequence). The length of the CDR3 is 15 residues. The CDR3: CASSNLAGAANEQFF. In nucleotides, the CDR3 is TGTGCCAGTAGTAACCTAGCGGGAGCCGCCAATGAGCAGTTCTTC.

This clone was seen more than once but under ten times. The CDR3 protein is CASRLRRGNEQFF. In DNA form, the CDR3 reads TGTGCCAGCAGGCTCCGTAGGGGCAATGAGCAGTTCTTC. The V call is TRBV27, the J call TRBJ2-1; D might be TRBD1 (5 bases). This CDR3 comprises 13 residues. Germline-derived CDR1 and CDR2 are MNHEY and SMNVEV (reference sequence). The V and J ends lost 6 bases and 6 bases respectively, with 12 bases between them.

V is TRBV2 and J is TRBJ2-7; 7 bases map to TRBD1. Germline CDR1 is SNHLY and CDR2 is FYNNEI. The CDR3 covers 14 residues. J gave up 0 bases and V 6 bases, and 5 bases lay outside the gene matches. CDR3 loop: CASSFRDSSYEQYF. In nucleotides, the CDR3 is TGTGCCAGCAGCTTCCGGGACAGCTCCTACGAGCAGTACTTC.

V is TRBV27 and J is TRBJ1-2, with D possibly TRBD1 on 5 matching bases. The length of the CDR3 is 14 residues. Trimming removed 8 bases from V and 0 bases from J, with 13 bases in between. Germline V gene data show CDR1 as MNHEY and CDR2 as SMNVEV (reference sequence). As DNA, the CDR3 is TGTGCCAGCCGGGGTGTGGGGGCTAACTATGGCTACACCTTC. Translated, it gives CASRGVGANYGYTF.

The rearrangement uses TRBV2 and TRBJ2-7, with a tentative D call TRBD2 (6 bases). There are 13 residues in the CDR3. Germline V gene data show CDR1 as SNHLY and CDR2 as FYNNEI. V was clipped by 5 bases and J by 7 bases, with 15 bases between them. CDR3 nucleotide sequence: TGTGCCAGCAGTTCCGGGACTCCGCTTGAGCAGTACTTC. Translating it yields CASSSGTPLEQYF.

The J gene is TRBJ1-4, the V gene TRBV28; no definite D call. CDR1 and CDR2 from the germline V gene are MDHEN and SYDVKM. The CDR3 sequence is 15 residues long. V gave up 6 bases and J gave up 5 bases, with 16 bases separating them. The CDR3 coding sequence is TGTGCCAGCAGCCCCCCCTCGAGGAGAAATGAAAAACTGTTTTTT. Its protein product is CASSPPSRRNEKLFF.

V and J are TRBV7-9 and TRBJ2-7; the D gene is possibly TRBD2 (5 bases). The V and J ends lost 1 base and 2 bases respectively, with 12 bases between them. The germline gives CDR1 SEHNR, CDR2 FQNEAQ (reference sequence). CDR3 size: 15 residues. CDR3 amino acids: CASSLEEDGTYEQYF. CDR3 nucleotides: TGTGCCAGCAGCTTAGAGGAGGACGGAACCTACGAGCAGTACTTC.

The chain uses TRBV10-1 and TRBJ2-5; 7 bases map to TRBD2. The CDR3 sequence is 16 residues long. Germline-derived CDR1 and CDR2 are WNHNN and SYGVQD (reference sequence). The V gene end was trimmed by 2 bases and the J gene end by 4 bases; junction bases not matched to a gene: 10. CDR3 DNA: TGCGCCAGCAGTGAGAGACAGCGGGACGGGCGAGAGACCCAGTACTTC. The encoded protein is CASSERQRDGRETQYF.

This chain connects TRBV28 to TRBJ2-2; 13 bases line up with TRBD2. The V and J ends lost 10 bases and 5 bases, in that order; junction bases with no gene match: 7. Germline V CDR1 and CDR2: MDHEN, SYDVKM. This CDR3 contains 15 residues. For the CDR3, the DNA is TGTGCCACGCAACTAGCGGGAGGGCGTACCGGGGAGCTGTTTTTT. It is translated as CATQLAGGRTGELFF.

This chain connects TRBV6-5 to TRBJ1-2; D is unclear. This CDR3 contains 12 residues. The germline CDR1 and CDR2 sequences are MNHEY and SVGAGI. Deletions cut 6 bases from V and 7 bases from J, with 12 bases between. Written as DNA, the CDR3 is TGTGCCAGCAGCATCGGGTTAGGTGGCTACACCTTC. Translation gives CASSIGLGGYTF.

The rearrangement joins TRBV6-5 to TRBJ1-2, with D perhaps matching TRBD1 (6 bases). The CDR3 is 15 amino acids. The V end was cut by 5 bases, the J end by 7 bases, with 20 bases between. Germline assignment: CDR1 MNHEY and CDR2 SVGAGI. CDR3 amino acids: CASSKPQGLYSGYTF. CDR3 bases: TGTGCCAGCAGTAAACCACAGGGTCTATATTCTGGCTACACCTTC.

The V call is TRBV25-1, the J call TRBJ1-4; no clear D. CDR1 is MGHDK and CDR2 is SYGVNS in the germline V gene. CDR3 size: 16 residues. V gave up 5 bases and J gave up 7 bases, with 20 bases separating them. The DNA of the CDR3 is TGTGCCAGCAGTCCCCGGGAGGGTAAAGGGCGTGAAAAACTGTTTTTT. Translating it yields CASSPREGKGREKLFF.

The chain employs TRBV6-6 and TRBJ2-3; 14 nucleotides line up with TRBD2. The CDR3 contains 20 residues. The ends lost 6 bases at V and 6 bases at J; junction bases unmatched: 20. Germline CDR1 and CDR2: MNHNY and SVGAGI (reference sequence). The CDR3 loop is CASSTRTSGRTGGFVDTQYF. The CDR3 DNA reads TGTGCCAGCAGCACCCGGACTAGCGGGAGGACCGGAGGTTTCGTGGATACGCAGTATTTT.